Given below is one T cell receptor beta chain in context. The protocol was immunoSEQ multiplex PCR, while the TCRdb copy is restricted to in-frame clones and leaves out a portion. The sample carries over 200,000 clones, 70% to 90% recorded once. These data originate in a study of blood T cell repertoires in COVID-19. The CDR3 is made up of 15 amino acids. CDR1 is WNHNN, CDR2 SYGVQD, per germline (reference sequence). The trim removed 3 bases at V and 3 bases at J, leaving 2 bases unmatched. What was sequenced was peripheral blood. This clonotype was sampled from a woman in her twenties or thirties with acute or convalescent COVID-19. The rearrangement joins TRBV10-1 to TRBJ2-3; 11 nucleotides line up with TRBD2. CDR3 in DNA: TGCGCCAGCAGTGAAGCTAGCGGGAGGACAGATACGCAGTATTTT. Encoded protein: CASSEASGRTDTQYF.